This entry lists 24 T cell receptor beta chains sequenced from one sample in a study of blood T cells in healthy people across ages (dated by TCRdb to the mid-2010s). Library preparation used 5' RACE. Sequencing was carried out with an Illumina HiSeq 2500. The second PCR ran for roughly 7 to 11 cycles and used a J-beta primer mix along with a sample-barcoded 5' primer. The public sequencing data were trimmed at Q25 with fastp and processed into clonotypes with MiXCR by TCRdb, which kept only in-frame beta chains. Under each unique CDR3 protein, matching rows form one entry showing the most common genes and DNA. The sample includes almost 800,000 distinct CDR3 sequences, with 58% observed a single time. The leading ten clones occupy 20% to 25% of the sample. The sequencing sample was made of blood. Source of these receptors: a young man in good health.

This sequence joins TRBV25-1 and TRBJ2-5, with 7 bases that match TRBD2. The CDR3 is 17 residues long. Germline assignment: CDR1 MGHDK and CDR2 SYGVNS. The junction had 11 bases not matched to a gene; V was cut back by 3 bases and J by 1 base. CDR3 coding DNA: TGTGCCAGCAGTGAGGGGGGGATCGGGCGGTTCCAAGAGACCCAGTACTTC. Translating it yields CASSEGGIGRFQETQYF.

The V call is TRBV7-2, the J call TRBJ1-2; 10 positions match TRBD1. Germline lookup yields CDR1 SGHTA and CDR2 FQGNSA. The CDR3 totals 16 residues. V was clipped by 2 bases and J by 3 bases; unmatched bases: 6. The CDR3 loop reads CASSLIGTGVHYGYTF. The CDR3 DNA reads as TGTGCCAGCAGCTTAATCGGGACAGGGGTTCACTATGGCTACACCTTC.

V gene TRBV20-1 combines with J gene TRBJ1-2; D is ambiguous. V was trimmed by 0 bases and J by 3 bases, leaving 8 bases between them. The V gene's germline CDR1 is DFQATT and CDR2 SNEGSKA (reference sequence). CDR3 length: 13 residues. CDR3 sequence: CSARDWRDYGYTF. The CDR3 nucleotides read TGCAGTGCTAGAGATTGGCGCGACTATGGCTACACCTTC.

The genes are TRBV30 and TRBJ2-3; a weak D match, TRBD2 (6 bases). The V gene lost 3 bases and the J gene lost 2 bases, with 15 bases spanning the gap. The CDR3 length is 15 residues. CDR1 GTSNPN and CDR2 SVGIG come from the germline V gene (reference sequence). CDR3 loop: CAWSALGLTTDTQYF. The CDR3, as DNA: TGTGCCTGGAGCGCTTTGGGACTCACCACAGATACGCAGTATTTT.

A few counts support this clonotype. V gene TRBV5-5 combines with J gene TRBJ1-2; 7 nucleotides agree with TRBD1. The J segment lost 0 bases and the V segment lost 0 bases, leaving 11 bases of the junction unmatched. The CDR3 covers 18 residues. The V gene's germline CDR1 is SGHKS and CDR2 YYEKEE (reference sequence). The CDR3: CASSLGGGGGRTNYGYTF. For the CDR3, the DNA is TGTGCCAGCAGCTTGGGAGGGGGCGGCGGCCGGACTAACTATGGCTACACCTTC.

The CDR3 DNA reads as TGTGCCAGCAGCCAAGAAGCCCTAGCGGGGGAAGAGCAGTACTTC. It encodes CASSQEALAGEEQYF. The genes are TRBV4-2 and TRBJ2-4; 10 bases are shared with TRBD2. V lost 0 bases and J lost 13; bases outside the gene matches: 9. Per germline, CDR1 LGHNA and CDR2 YNFKEQ. CDR3 length: 15 amino acids.

This chain links TRBV28 with TRBJ2-4; the match to TRBD2 covers 9 bases. The J call may be incorrect, as the DNA end agrees better with TRBJ2-7. CDR1 is MDHEN, CDR2 SYDVKM, per germline. The length of the CDR3 is 13 residues. Written as DNA, the CDR3 is TGTGCCAGCAGGACTAGCGGACTTTACGAGCAGTACTTC. Its translation is CASRTSGLYEQYF.

This sequence joins TRBV15 and TRBJ1-2; D is unclear. This CDR3 region has 15 residues. V was clipped by 0 bases and J by 3 bases, with 11 bases between them. Germline CDR1 LNHNV, CDR2 YYDKDF (reference sequence). The CDR3 DNA is TGTGCCACCAGCAGAGAGGGCCCCTTCTACTATGGCTACACCTTC. Protein sequence: CATSREGPFYYGYTF.

The V and J genes are TRBV4-2 and TRBJ2-2; 7 nucleotides agree with TRBD1. With V trimmed by 7 bases and J by 1 base, 3 bases remained unmatched. This CDR3 contains 14 residues. Germline-derived CDR1 and CDR2 are LGHNA and YNFKEQ. CDR3 region: CASTRDRNTGELFF. The CDR3 nucleotides read TGTGCCAGCACCCGGGACAGGAACACCGGGGAGCTGTTTTTT.

This chain links TRBV4-3 with TRBJ2-5; D possibly corresponds to TRBD2 (7 bases). The DNA end lines up better with TRBJ2-7; the J call may be wrong. This CDR3 has 16 residues. The germline CDR1 and CDR2 sequences are LGHNA and YSLEER. The CDR3 loop is CASSQPRRGPAREQYF. Written as DNA, the CDR3 is TGCGCCAGCAGCCAACCCCGGCGGGGGCCAGCCCGCGAGCAGTACTTC.

The chain uses TRBV7-8 and TRBJ2-5; D is undetermined. CDR3 length equals 14 residues. CDR1 and CDR2 (germline): SGHVS, FQNEAQ. The ends were cut back, 2 bases at V and 5 bases at J, with 12 bases in the middle. CDR3 residues: CASSLNKAFETQYF. CDR3 bases: TGTGCCAGCAGCTTAAATAAGGCTTTTGAGACCCAGTACTTC.

The J gene is TRBJ2-3, the V gene TRBV12-3 or TRBV12-4; no clear D gene. V lost 4 bases and J lost 9, with 8 bases in between. The CDR3 totals 11 residues. CDR3 loop: CASSSERTQYF. The CDR3 DNA reads as TGTGCCAGCAGTTCTGAGCGAACGCAGTATTTT.

V is TRBV2 and J is TRBJ2-7; a weak D match, TRBD1 (6 bases). V lost 4 bases and J lost 1, with 14 bases in between. Per the germline V gene, CDR1 is SNHLY and CDR2 is FYNNEI. The CDR3 is 15 residues long. The CDR3 coding sequence is TGTGCCAGCAGTGTTACAGGGTACGGATCCTACGAGCAGTACTTC. Translation: CASSVTGYGSYEQYF.

The chain couples TRBV4-3 to TRBJ2-1, with 8 positions matching TRBD2. CDR1 is LGHNA and CDR2 is YSLEER in the germline V gene. CDR3 length equals 17 residues. V was pared by 2 bases and J by 0 bases, with 6 bases of the junction left unmatched. In nucleotides, the CDR3 is TGCGCCAGCAGCCAATCGATAGCGGGATCCTCCTACAATGAGCAGTTCTTC. Translation: CASSQSIAGSSYNEQFF.

This clonotype came up many times. This sequence joins TRBV7-2 and TRBJ2-3; D ambiguous. V was trimmed by 3 bases and J by 0 bases, leaving 10 bases between them. This CDR3 has 15 amino acids. Germline values: CDR1 SGHTA, CDR2 FQGNSA. The CDR3 DNA reads as TGTGCCAGCAGCTTCAACCCAGTAAGCACAGATACGCAGTATTTT. Encoded protein: CASSFNPVSTDTQYF.

This chain joins TRBV29-1 and TRBJ1-1, with 7 bases that match TRBD1. Germline V gives CDR1 SQVTM, CDR2 ANQGSEA. This CDR3 has 11 residues. J gave up 8 bases and V 6 bases, and 6 bases lay outside the gene matches. CDR3 sequence (DNA): TGCAGCGTAGTGACAGGGCTGGAAGCTTTCTTT. Its translation is CSVVTGLEAFF.

This clonotype was seen only a few times. The chain couples TRBV29-1 to TRBJ1-2, with D unclear. The V and J ends lost 3 bases and 5 bases respectively, with 7 bases between them. Germline CDR1 and CDR2: SQVTM and ANQGSEA. The CDR3 loop spans 11 amino acids. CDR3 sequence reads: CSVDTVYGYTF. CDR3 nucleotide sequence: TGCAGCGTTGACACGGTATATGGCTACACCTTC.

The rearrangement uses TRBV12-3 or TRBV12-4 and TRBJ2-2, with D perhaps TRBD1 or TRBD2 (5 bases each). This CDR3 has 15 amino acids. The V gene lost 4 bases and the J gene lost 1 base, with 10 bases spanning the gap. The DNA of the CDR3 is TGTGCCAGCAGTTCCGGGACGCTGAACACCGGGGAGCTGTTTTTT. Translation gives CASSSGTLNTGELFF.

This clonotype showed up just a few times. The gene calls are TRBV30 and TRBJ1-2; D gene unclear. The germline V and J ends were trimmed by 0 bases and 6 bases, with 8 bases remaining between them. Germline assignment: CDR1 GTSNPN and CDR2 SVGIG (reference sequence). The length of the CDR3 is 12 residues. CDR3 in DNA: TGTGCCTGGAGTGTGCGCAAGGATGGCTACACCTTC. Translated, it gives CAWSVRKDGYTF.

The sample holds a few counts of this clonotype. CDR3 region: CATSDFLRDNEQFF. The CDR3 DNA sequence: TGTGCCACCAGTGATTTTCTACGGGACAATGAGCAGTTCTTC. V usage is TRBV24-1 and J usage is TRBJ2-1; no firm D call. This CDR3 contains 14 residues. The germline V gene has CDR1 KGHDR and CDR2 SFDVKD. V was cut by 1 base and J by 5 bases, with 8 bases left in between.

This chain links TRBV6-2 or TRBV6-3 with TRBJ1-4, with D tentatively TRBD1 (5 bases). The germline V gene encodes CDR1 MNHEY and CDR2 SVGEGT. The CDR3 has 15 amino acids. The V gene lost 6 bases and the J gene lost 8 bases, with 19 bases spanning the gap. The CDR3 region is CASSHRTASGEKLFF. The DNA of the CDR3 is TGTGCCAGCAGCCACAGGACCGCTTCGGGGGAAAAACTGTTTTTT.

This clonotype was counted between two and nine times. The chain is built from TRBV6-5 and TRBJ2-3; D possibly matches TRBD1 or TRBD2 (5 bases each). V was trimmed by 6 bases and J by 2 bases, leaving 15 bases between them. CDR1 and CDR2 (germline): MNHEY, SVGAGI. This CDR3 is built from 15 residues. CDR3 DNA sequence: TGTGCCAGCAGCGGGGCAGGAGGCCTCACAGATACGCAGTATTTT. Translation: CASSGAGGLTDTQYF.

This clonotype was counted only a few times. The rearrangement uses TRBV2 and TRBJ2-5; D is perhaps TRBD2 (5 bases). With 8 bases removed from V and 7 bases from J, the gap between germline ends came to 11 bases. This CDR3 is 11 amino acids long. The germline V gene has CDR1 SNHLY and CDR2 FYNNEI. The CDR3 sequence is CASQDRGTQYF. For the CDR3, the DNA is TGTGCCAGCCAGGATCGGGGGACCCAGTACTTC.

The V gene is TRBV12-3 or TRBV12-4, the J gene TRBJ1-5; D not resolved. The CDR3 extends over 13 amino acids. V lost 8 bases to trimming and J lost 7 bases, with 15 bases between them. The CDR3 DNA reads TGTGCCAGCGCCGACCGACTCTGGCAGCCCCAGCATTTT. It translates to CASADRLWQPQHF.